These T cell receptor beta chains were read from a single sample in a study of cytomegalovirus exposure and HLA in healthy donors. Method: immunoSEQ multiplex PCR; TCRdb's copy keeps in-frame clones and lacks some. Here the sample spans about 100,000 clones, about four fifths being singletons. The sequenced sample was PBMCs. The source of these receptors is a woman in her forties in good health and CMV-seronegative. Each CDR3 is given with its conserved first and last residue. A D gene is named only where the DNA matches it firmly. Clone size is shown for a subset of rows, as once, few, many or a class of expanded clone.

>TRBJ2-7|TRBD1|TRBV4-3|.
TGCGCCAGCAGCGTAGAGGCCCAGGGGGACAGCTCCTACGAGCAGTACTTC
CASSVEAQGDSSYEQYF
>TRBJ2-2|TRBD2|TRBV7-9|.
TGTGCCAGCAGCCGGACTAGCGGGACTATGAACACCGGGGAGCTGTTTTTT
CASSRTSGTMNTGELFF
>TRBJ2-2|TRBD2|TRBV19|.
TGTGCCAGTAGCTCGGTTAGCGGGCTCGGGGCCGGGGAGCTGTTTTTT
CASSSVSGLGAGELFF
>TRBJ2-5|.|TRBV18|.
TGTGCCAGCTCACCTGGCAGGGGAGTGGAAGAGACCCAGTACTTC
CASSPGRGVEETQYF
>TRBJ2-3|TRBD2|TRBV9|.
TGTGCCAGCAGCGCCCTCAGCGGGGGGGCCAGGTATACGCAGTATTTT
CASSALSGGARYTQYF
>TRBJ1-1|.|TRBV19|.
TGTGCCAGTACCCCTTGGGGGGGGCCGAACACTGAAGCTTTCTTT
CASTPWGGPNTEAFF
>TRBJ2-7|TRBD2|TRBV5-4|.
TGTGCCAGCAGCCCCGGACTAGCGGGGCTCCACGAGCAGTACTTC
CASSPGLAGLHEQYF
>TRBJ2-7|.|TRBV6-5|few
TGTGCCAGCAGTTACGGACAGGCGGGGTACGAGCAGTACTTC
CASSYGQAGYEQYF
>TRBJ1-1|.|TRBV9|.
TGTGCCAGCAGCTTCCGGACTGCGAACACTGAAGCTTTCTTT
CASSFRTANTEAFF
>TRBJ1-2|TRBD1|TRBV27|.
TGTGCCAGCAGTTTCTCTAAAGGCCTCCCCCGGACAGGGGGGGGCTACACCTTC
CASSFSKGLPRTGGGYTF
>TRBJ2-7|.|TRBV15|.
TGTGCCACCAGCTTCACCGGGAGCGGTAGTTTGTGGGAGCAGTACTTC
CATSFTGSGSLWEQYF
>TRBJ2-6|TRBD1|TRBV19|once
TGTGCCAGTGGGAGGACAGGGGGCTTCTCTGGGGCCAACGTCCTGACTTTC
CASGRTGGFSGANVLTF
>TRBJ1-2|.|TRBV21-1|.
TGTGCCAGCAGACACACTAACTATGGCTACACCTTC
CASRHTNYGYTF
>TRBJ2-1|.|TRBV15|.
TGTGCCACCAGCAGTGACCGACTAGTTAGGATTCCTGAGCAGTTCTTC
CATSSDRLVRIPEQFF
>TRBJ2-3|TRBD1|TRBV28|few
TGTGCCAGCAGAAAGACAGGGGGCGATTCAGATACGCAGTATTTT
CASRKTGGDSDTQYF
>TRBJ1-4|.|TRBV19|.
TGTGCCAGTAGTAGTCCGGGGGGGACTAATGAAAAACTGTTTTTT
CASSSPGGTNEKLFF
>TRBJ2-3|.|TRBV6-6|.
TGTGCCAGCAGAAAACGGGGGATCACAGATACGCAGTATTTT
CASRKRGITDTQYF
>TRBJ2-1|TRBD2|TRBV4-2|.
TGTGCCAGCAGCCAAGCTTTGGCTAGCGGAGACTCTTACAATGAGCAGTTCTTC
CASSQALASGDSYNEQFF
>TRBJ1-5|TRBD1|TRBV9|.
TGTGCCAGCAGCGTGACAGGGGTGCACAATCAGCCCCAGCATTTT
CASSVTGVHNQPQHF
>TRBJ2-2|.|TRBV6-5|.
TGTGCCAGCAGTTACAAGGGGGAAGTCGGGGAGCTGTTTTTT
CASSYKGEVGELFF
>TRBJ2-3|TRBD2|TRBV5-1|.
TGCGCCAGCAGCTCCCCCGGGACTAGCGGTAGCACAGATACGCAGTATTTT
CASSSPGTSGSTDTQYF
>TRBJ1-5|.|TRBV15|.
TGTGCCACCAGCAGAGATTTAGATAGCAATCAGCCCCAGCATTTT
CATSRDLDSNQPQHF
>TRBJ2-1|TRBD2|TRBV15|.
TGTGCCACCAGTGGAATGACTAGCGGGGTCGATGAGCAGTTCTTC
CATSGMTSGVDEQFF
>TRBJ1-2|TRBD1|TRBV28|.
TGTGCCAGCAGACCTCCAGGGGGCGTGGGTGGCTACACCTTC
CASRPPGGVGGYTF
>TRBJ2-1|TRBD2|TRBV11-1|.
TGTGCCAGCAGTCCTAGCGGGACCGCCTACAATGAGCAGTTCTTC
CASSPSGTAYNEQFF
>TRBJ1-5|TRBD1|TRBV10-1|.
TGCGCCAGCAGTGTAGGACAGGGGAGCAATCAGCCCCAGCATTTT
CASSVGQGSNQPQHF
>TRBJ2-3|.|TRBV28|.
TGTGCCAGCAGTTTACTATCTGATACGCAGTATTTT
CASSLLSDTQYF
>TRBJ1-2|TRBD1|TRBV25-1|.
TGTGCCAGCAGTGAATTTGAGGGGGCGGAAGGCTACACCTTC
CASSEFEGAEGYTF